This T cell receptor beta chain is from a study of T-cell reconstitution after alpha-beta-depleted transplantation in children. Study results and caveats: Surviving recipient T cells and thymic progenitors underlay high day-60 TCRbeta diversity in some patients. Reportedly, only several hundred clones from non-depleted graft cells drove alpha-beta T-cell counts at about two months. Once a year had passed after transplant, T-cell counts and diversity came mostly from newly produced T cells.

As regards this clonotype: Its antigen is currently unknown.

TCRbeta library construction was performed incorporating unique molecular identifiers. TCRdb re-analysed the PCR reads in MiXCR, keeping a single row per CDR3 protein. The sample holds 750,000 to 950,000 distinct CDR3 sequences, less than 20% seen once. This TCR derives from a male patient between 10 and 17 years old who had a stem cell transplant for acute lymphoblastic leukemia, so the T cells may come from the graft donor. The sequenced sample was PBMCs, mostly from graft donor cells, obtained 360 days after TCRalphabeta/CD19-depleted stem cell transplant.

CDR3 nucleotides: TGCAGTGCTAGGGGGGATAGCGGGAGTTTAGAGACCCAGTACTTC. Translated: CSARGDSGSLETQYF. The chain employs TRBV20-1 and TRBJ2-5; the match to TRBD2 covers 9 bases. CDR1 is DFQATT, CDR2 SNEGSKA, per germline (reference sequence). The CDR3 sequence is 15 residues long. Trimming at V came to 3 bases and at J to 4 bases, leaving 9 bases not matched to a gene.